The T cell receptor (beta chain) described here comes from a study of blood T cell repertoires in COVID-19. Trimming shortened V by 6 bases and J by 5 bases, and 11 bases separated the two germline ends. CDR3 length equals 12 residues. Germline loops: CDR1 KGHSH, CDR2 LQKENI. Participant-reported clinical history was the basis for cohort assignment. In the source study's methods: Estimates of nucleated cell counts were drawn from the amplification of reference gene primers. Produced via immunoSEQ multiplex PCR; TCRdb's table is partial and in-frame only. V, J and clone size are taken as reported in that table, and D and trimming were inferred from the DNA itself. The sample has 490,000 or so clones, about nine tenths seen once.

Sequencing was done on a sample of PBMCs or T cells enriched from blood (not recorded which). This sequence joins TRBV18 and TRBJ2-7; D possibly corresponds to TRBD2 (6 bases). The sequence was collected from a woman in her sixties who had recovered from COVID-19. CDR3: CASSGGGNEQYV. The CDR3 DNA is TGTGCCAGCTCCGGGGGTGGGAACGAGCAGTACGTC.